Each of the 25 T cell receptor beta chains below was sequenced from the same sample in a study of identical twins. TCRdb reprocessed the 5' RACE reads with MiXCR, giving one entry per CDR3 protein. The data hold about 190,000 distinct CDR3 sequences, with approximately 15% observed a single time. These data were also reused for a study on T cells expressing NK-cell markers.

The sample taken for sequencing was CD8+ T cells sorted from blood. These receptors were collected from a woman under 30 in good health.

The chain links TRBV6-1 to TRBJ1-1; no clear D. Germline V gives CDR1 MNHNS, CDR2 SASEGT. V was shortened by 6 bases and J by 3 bases, with 11 bases between the two germline ends. The CDR3 length is 13 residues. The CDR3 DNA reads TGTGCCAGCAGCCCGGACGGGGACACTGAAGCTTTCTTT. It translates to CASSPDGDTEAFF.

A few counts support this clonotype. The chain employs TRBV5-6 and TRBJ1-1; 7 bases map to TRBD1. The V segment lost 0 bases and the J segment 0 bases; nucleotides outside the gene matches: 2. CDR1 is SGHDT, CDR2 YYEEEE, per germline. The CDR3 runs 15 residues. The CDR3 region is CASSLEGAVNTEAFF. The CDR3 DNA reads as TGTGCCAGCAGCTTGGAGGGGGCGGTGAACACTGAAGCTTTCTTT. Drawing the rest from reference TRBV5-6 and TRBJ1-1, the complete variable domain is DAGVTQSPTHLIKTRGQQVTLRCSPKSGHDTVSWYQQALGQGPQFIFQYYEEEERQRGNFPDRFSGHQFPNYSSELNVNALLLGDSALYLCASSLEGAVNTEAFFGQGTRLTVV.

The genes are TRBV27 and TRBJ1-1; unclear D gene. V was clipped by 5 bases and J by 0 bases, with 10 bases between them. The V gene's germline CDR1 is MNHEY and CDR2 SMNVEV (reference sequence). CDR3 length: 14 amino acids. CDR3 protein: CASSPIPVNTEAFF. The CDR3 DNA is TGTGCCAGCAGTCCCATTCCCGTGAACACTGAAGCTTTCTTT.

The gene calls are TRBV5-4 and TRBJ2-1; TRBD2 aligns across 7 bases. The CDR3 consists of 16 residues. The V gene end was trimmed by 0 bases and the J gene end by 7 bases; junction bases not matched to a gene: 10. The germline V gene has CDR1 SGHNT and CDR2 YYREEE (reference sequence). CDR3 sequence: CASSLAARERRNEQFF. For the CDR3, the DNA is TGTGCCAGCAGCTTGGCCGCGCGGGAGAGGCGGAATGAGCAGTTCTTC.

This clonotype has a count of ten or more. The genes are TRBV11-2 and TRBJ2-1, with a weak D call TRBD1 (6 bases). Germline values: CDR1 SGHAT, CDR2 FQNNGV. The CDR3 contains 15 residues. V lost 3 bases and J lost 5, with 14 bases in between. This CDR3 reads CASSFGQTSNNEQFF. Here the CDR3 DNA reads TGTGCCAGCAGCTTTGGACAGACCAGCAACAATGAGCAGTTCTTC.

As DNA, the CDR3 is TGTGCCAGCAGCCACCCCGGCGGGATTGGCGGTAGTGAAAAACTGTTTTTT. This gives the protein CASSHPGGIGGSEKLFF. The chain combines TRBV11-2 with TRBJ1-4; D not resolved. Germline-derived CDR1 and CDR2 are SGHAT and FQNNGV. V lost 5 bases and J lost 7, with 23 bases in between. CDR3 length: 17 residues.

The CDR3 sequence is CSVEGVSGRLLSYNEQFF. The CDR3 nucleotides read TGCAGCGTTGAAGGGGTTAGCGGGAGGTTGCTCTCCTACAATGAGCAGTTCTTC. V is TRBV29-1 and J is TRBJ2-1; TRBD2 aligns across 10 bases. Germline CDR1 SQVTM, CDR2 ANQGSEA. V lost 1 base to trimming and J lost 0 bases; unmatched junction nucleotides: 9. This CDR3 is built from 18 residues.

The rearrangement joins TRBV7-9 to TRBJ1-4, with a tentative D call TRBD1 (5 bases). The germline CDR1 and CDR2 sequences are SEHNR and FQNEAQ (reference sequence). This CDR3 has 15 residues. V was cut by 0 bases and J by 6 bases, with 11 bases left in between. The CDR3 protein is CASSLAGPGYEKLFF. The CDR3 DNA follows: TGTGCCAGCAGCTTAGCGGGACCGGGATATGAAAAACTGTTTTTT.

The rearrangement joins TRBV12-3 or TRBV12-4 to TRBJ1-5, with a tentative D call TRBD1 (6 bases). V lost 5 bases to trimming and J lost 6 bases, with 14 bases between them. CDR3 length equals 14 residues. The CDR3 coding sequence is TGTGCCAGCAGTCAAGGGGGAAGAAGTCAGCCCCAGCATTTT. Its translation is CASSQGGRSQPQHF.

V is TRBV15 and J is TRBJ1-1; 8 nucleotides match TRBD1. There are 14 residues in the CDR3. Germline values: CDR1 LNHNV, CDR2 YYDKDF (reference sequence). With 8 bases clipped from V and 4 bases from J, the junction kept 9 bases outside the gene matches. This CDR3 reads CATRGWTGSTEAFF. The CDR3, as DNA: TGTGCCACCCGGGGCTGGACAGGGAGCACTGAAGCTTTCTTT. The full variable domain, in which reference TRBV15 and TRBJ1-1 provide the parts outside the CDR3, is DAMVIQNPRYQVTQFGKPVTLSCSQTLNHNVMYWYQQKSSQAPKLLFHYYDKDFNNEADTPDNFQSRRPNTSFCFLDIRSPGLGDTAMYLCATRGWTGSTEAFFGQGTRLTVV.

This clonotype has just a few counts. The J gene is TRBJ1-1, the V gene TRBV5-1; D uncertain. CDR3 length: 14 residues. CDR1 and CDR2 from the germline V gene are SGHRS and YFSETQ. V was trimmed by 0 bases and J by 7 bases, leaving 13 bases between them. The CDR3 region is CASSLARWSSEAFF. CDR3 coding DNA: TGCGCCAGCAGCTTGGCTAGGTGGAGCAGTGAAGCTTTCTTT.

This clonotype has more than one count but fewer than ten. This chain links TRBV28 with TRBJ1-2; D gene unclear. The CDR3 loop spans 14 amino acids. Between the trimmed V and J ends, which lost 5 bases and 8 bases, there was a span of 18 bases. The germline V gene has CDR1 MDHEN and CDR2 SYDVKM. The CDR3 nucleotides are TGTGCCAGCAGTAGGCCGACTCCCTTGGAAGGCTACACCTTC. This gives the protein CASSRPTPLEGYTF.

This clonotype has only a few counts. The chain uses TRBV6-4 and TRBJ2-2; 7 nucleotides align to TRBD2. This CDR3 is built from 14 residues. Per germline, CDR1 MRHNA and CDR2 SNTAGT. The trim removed 5 bases at V and 0 bases at J, leaving 0 bases unmatched. This chain's CDR3 is CASSSGANTGELFF. CDR3 nucleotides: TGTGCCAGCAGTAGCGGGGCGAACACCGGGGAGCTGTTTTTT.

The chain carries TRBV24-1 and TRBJ2-1, with D perhaps matching TRBD1 (6 bases). Germline V gene sequence: CDR1 KGHDR, CDR2 SFDVKD. The V end was cut by 5 bases, the J end by 0 bases, with 13 bases between. This CDR3 comprises 16 residues. The CDR3 bases are TGTGCCACCAGTGGTAATACGGACAGCTCCTACAATGAGCAGTTCTTC. Protein sequence: CATSGNTDSSYNEQFF.

This clonotype was seen more than once but under ten times. The CDR3 DNA follows: TGTGCCAGCAGCGCCAGAGGACAGGGAGTCTACGAGCAGTACTTC. Protein product: CASSARGQGVYEQYF. The chain combines TRBV7-2 with TRBJ2-7; 8 bases agree with TRBD1. CDR1 SGHTA and CDR2 FQGNSA come from the germline V gene. The CDR3 is 15 amino acids. V shed 5 bases and J 3 bases; nucleotides not matched to a gene: 9. Full variable domain (remainder filled in from reference TRBV7-2 and TRBJ2-7): GAGVSQSPSNKVTEKGKDVELRCDPISGHTALYWYRQSLGQGLEFLIYFQGNSAPDKSGLPSDRFSAERTGGSVSTLTIQRTQQEDSAVYLCASSARGQGVYEQYFGPGTRLTVT.

The rearrangement links TRBV29-1 to TRBJ2-1; tentatively, D is TRBD2 (5 bases). The CDR3 sequence is 13 residues long. The germline CDR1 and CDR2 sequences are SQVTM and ANQGSEA. V was shortened by 7 bases and J by 4 bases, with 14 bases between the two germline ends. The CDR3: CSAAGGPYNEQFF. The DNA of the CDR3 is TGCAGCGCTGCTGGCGGGCCTTACAATGAGCAGTTCTTC.

V gene TRBV2 combines with J gene TRBJ2-3; 10 bases align to TRBD2. V lost 4 bases and J lost 4; bases outside the gene matches: 2. CDR3 length: 14 residues. Germline V gene lookup returns CDR1 SNHLY and CDR2 FYNNEI. The chain's CDR3 is CASSALAGADTQYF. The CDR3 DNA sequence: TGTGCCAGCAGTGCCCTAGCGGGGGCAGATACGCAGTATTTT.

The table lists this clonotype with a few counts. The gene calls are TRBV11-2 and TRBJ1-1, with a possible D match to TRBD1 (6 bases). V gave up 5 bases and J gave up 0 bases, with 16 bases separating them. The length of the CDR3 is 16 residues. Per germline, CDR1 SGHAT and CDR2 FQNNGV. The CDR3 reads CASSLFRGVMNTEAFF. CDR3 DNA sequence: TGTGCCAGCAGCCTCTTCAGGGGAGTTATGAACACTGAAGCTTTCTTT.

This clonotype has more than one count but fewer than ten. The V gene is TRBV2, the J gene TRBJ2-7; 8 bases agree with TRBD1. Germline V gene data show CDR1 as SNHLY and CDR2 as FYNNEI. This CDR3 has 14 amino acids. Trimming removed 0 bases from V and 5 bases from J; junction bases left unmatched: 3. The CDR3 is CASSEAQGAHEQYF. CDR3 coding DNA: TGTGCCAGCAGTGAAGCGCAGGGGGCCCACGAGCAGTACTTC.

The chain combines TRBV3-1 with TRBJ2-1, with 11 nucleotides matching TRBD2. The CDR3 totals 15 residues. Trimming at V came to 4 bases and at J to 10 bases, leaving 9 bases not matched to a gene. Germline V gene data show CDR1 as LGHDT and CDR2 as YNNKEL (reference sequence). CDR3 protein: CASSPPDRTSGEQFF. In DNA form, the CDR3 reads TGTGCCAGCAGCCCCCCCGACCGGACTAGCGGGGAGCAGTTCTTC.

The chain is built from TRBV7-9 and TRBJ2-7; no definite D call. Germline V gives CDR1 SEHNR, CDR2 FQNEAQ (reference sequence). Trimming cost V 0 bases and J 4 bases, with 7 bases left between them. The CDR3 contains 13 residues. This chain's CDR3 is CASSLAGRYEQYF. In nucleotides, the CDR3 is TGTGCCAGCAGCTTAGCGGGAAGGTACGAGCAGTACTTC.

The rearrangement uses TRBV20-1 and TRBJ1-1, with D tentatively TRBD1 (6 bases). V lost 5 bases and J lost 1, with 11 bases in between. CDR1 DFQATT and CDR2 SNEGSKA come from the germline V gene (reference sequence). This CDR3 contains 13 residues. CDR3 nucleotide sequence: TGCAGTGCTGGACAGATAAAGAACACTGAAGCTTTCTTT. Its translation: CSAGQIKNTEAFF.

The rearrangement uses TRBV3-1 and TRBJ2-1; 10 bases fit TRBD2. Germline lookup yields CDR1 LGHDT and CDR2 YNNKEL (reference sequence). J was trimmed by 2 bases and V by 4 bases; bases with no gene match: 14. The CDR3 extends over 19 amino acids. The CDR3 coding sequence is TGTGCCAGCAGCCGAAGGAGCGGGGGGGCCGAATCCCCCTACAATGAGCAGTTCTTC. Translation gives CASSRRSGGAESPYNEQFF.

The table lists this clonotype with a few counts. The V call is TRBV10-3, the J call TRBJ2-7; TRBD1 matches at 7 bases. The length of the CDR3 is 17 residues. Germline assignment: CDR1 ENHRY and CDR2 SYGVKD. Trimming took 3 bases from V and 2 from J; bases not matched to a gene: 13. CDR3 loop: CAISEFDRVGGTYEQYF. The CDR3 coding sequence is TGTGCCATCAGTGAATTTGACAGGGTTGGTGGGACCTACGAGCAGTACTTC.

The chain links TRBV20-1 to TRBJ2-1, with D possibly being TRBD2 (6 bases). Trimming cost V 5 bases and J 4 bases, with 21 bases left between them. Germline CDR1 and CDR2: DFQATT and SNEGSKA (reference sequence). The CDR3 is 16 amino acids. CDR3 amino acids: CSAPLSRDWTYNEQFF. In DNA form, the CDR3 reads TGCAGTGCTCCACTCTCCCGGGACTGGACATACAATGAGCAGTTCTTC.